This T cell receptor beta chain was found in a study of blood T cells in healthy people across ages. From germline, CDR1 is SGHDN and CDR2 FVKESK. V was trimmed by 0 bases and J by 1 base, leaving 9 bases between them. This CDR3 has 15 residues. PCR was performed a second time for roughly 7 to 12 cycles using a sample-barcoded 5' primer and a J-beta primer mix. Each CDR3 protein gets one entry after TCRdb re-called the 5' RACE reads with MiXCR. The table includes 950,000 to 1,200,000 distinct CDR3 sequences, 30% to 40% detected once. The material sequenced was blood. This TCR derives from a young man in good health. The chain links TRBV14 to TRBJ1-1; D gene unclear. CDR3 protein: CASSQDRWRNTEAFF. The CDR3 DNA sequence: TGTGCCAGCAGCCAAGATCGATGGAGGAACACTGAAGCTTTCTTT.